Shown below are 4 T cell receptor beta chains from a single sample sequenced in a study of blood T cell repertoires in COVID-19 (dated by TCRdb to 2018 to 2021). The library was obtained by the immunoSEQ multiplex PCR assay. In its TCRdb copy, this immuneACCESS table keeps in-frame sequences only and misses some clones. Where compared with another copy, unresolved V genes explain less than half of these, and the others have no known cause. In this sample the table shows about 220,000 clones, under 90% of which occur a single time. The ten biggest clones cover roughly 2.5% of the sample. The sequencing sample was made of peripheral blood. These receptors were collected from a woman in her thirties or forties with active or convalescent COVID-19.

The chain links TRBV5-5 to TRBJ1-2; no definite D call. V lost 4 bases to trimming and J lost 13 bases, with 26 bases between them. CDR1 and CDR2 (germline): SGHKS, YYEKEE (reference sequence). This CDR3 has 15 residues. The CDR3 protein is CASSPLPGDGSPTTF. The CDR3 nucleotides are TGTGCCAGCAGCCCCCTCCCGGGAGATGGGTCCCCCACCACCTTC.

The V and J genes are TRBV30 and TRBJ1-4, with D possibly TRBD1 on 5 matching bases. The CDR3 covers 14 residues. The V end was cut by 3 bases, the J end by 6 bases, with 14 bases between. Germline loops: CDR1 GTSNPN, CDR2 SVGIG (reference sequence). CDR3 sequence: CAWSGGRNDEKLFF. The CDR3, as DNA: TGTGCCTGGAGCGGGGGTCGGAATGATGAAAAACTGTTTTTT.

The V gene is TRBV2, the J gene TRBJ2-3; 8 bases are a match to TRBD2. The V gene end was trimmed by 7 bases and the J gene end by 2 bases; junction bases not matched to a gene: 5. The CDR3 sequence is 14 residues long. Germline V CDR1 and CDR2: SNHLY, FYNNEI. CDR3 in amino acids: CASILLAATDTQYF. In DNA form, the CDR3 reads TGTGCCAGCATATTACTAGCGGCCACAGATACGCAGTATTTT.

The chain recombines TRBV7-3 with TRBJ1-1; 7 nucleotides align to TRBD1. CDR3 length: 14 residues. V was clipped by 5 bases and J by 5 bases; unmatched bases: 8. CDR1 and CDR2 (germline): SGHTA, FQGTGA. This CDR3 reads CASSRQGFGTEAFF. The CDR3 DNA follows: TGTGCCAGCAGCCGACAGGGTTTCGGAACTGAAGCTTTCTTT.